This T cell receptor beta chain was captured by sequencing in a study of cytomegalovirus exposure and HLA in healthy donors. Study information: Samples from HLA-typed donors yielded about 86 million unique TCRs in an early data release.

The V gene lost 0 bases and the J gene lost 4 bases, with 12 bases spanning the gap. The CDR3 has 15 amino acids. Germline assignment: CDR1 LNHNV and CDR2 YYDKDF (reference sequence). As concerns this clone: Its antigen is not identified.

Primers for the PCR totalled 60 Vbeta and 13 Jbeta. Authors' analysis steps: A follow-up analysis tallied 86 million or so unique TCR beta chains, roughly 11 million shared. Assay: immunoSEQ multiplex PCR; the TCRdb copy retains only in-frame clones and omits some. The D gene and trimming were derived from the DNA, and the V and J assignments and clone size from that table. The data show 150,000 to 200,000 clones, around 77% seen once. Findings of the study overall: By a later analysis, the bulk of CMV-associated TCR beta chains appeared HLA-restricted.

The TCR was taken from a man aged 55 to 70 in good health and CMV-seronegative. This chain connects TRBV15 to TRBJ1-2; TRBD1 might be the D (5 bases). Sequences were obtained from PBMCs. The CDR3 region has the DNA TGTGCCACCAGCAGAGATCTCGGTCAGGGCTATGGCTACACCTTC. It yields the protein CATSRDLGQGYGYTF.